This T cell receptor (beta chain) was identified during a study of CD8 T cells in ankylosing spondylitis (dated by TCRdb to about 2017). Regarding the study in general: The study profiled T cell receptor beta repertoires in healthy donors and ankylosing spondylitis patients to find disease-linked TCR variants. The full study cohort comprised around 25 ankylosing spondylitis patients and 85 to 120 healthy donors. Peripheral blood was sampled, and synovial fluid was additionally collected from ankylosing spondylitis patients. What the study reported, not specific to this receptor: Some of the motif variants had been reported before in the synovial fluid and blood of reactive arthritis patients, a finding that suggests common disease-initiation mechanisms. A TCR beta motif of 7 or 8 highly homologous amino acid variants appeared characteristic of blood from ankylosing spondylitis patients. In peripheral blood, the disease-linked clones were found at relatively low frequencies and had a CD8+ phenotype. According to the report, matched synovial fluid samples from ankylosing spondylitis patients were significantly enriched for the disease-linked clones.

Sequencing used an Illumina HiSeq 2500. Quantitative 5'-RACE with molecular barcodes was the method used to prepare the TCR beta libraries. Regarding the original processing steps: A new computational method, built on a probabilistic model of VDJ rearrangement, was used to identify disease-linked TCR variants. The public reads were quality trimmed at Q25 with fastp and then assembled into clones with MiXCR by TCRdb, keeping productive beta chains. Every distinct CDR3 protein forms one entry, paired with its most common genes and DNA. The V and J calls and clone size come from TCRdb's table, not from the authors' own analysis. The sample table records around 330,000 distinct CDR3 sequences; about 9.9% of these occur just once. The top ten clones comprise roughly 9.2% of the sample. Trimming removed 4 bases from V and 10 bases from J, leaving 15 bases between the germline ends. The CDR3 goes from the cysteine to the phenylalanine over 13 residues. CDR3 DNA is the only sequence kept; it has 39 bases, read in frame from the first base. CDR1 SGHRS and CDR2 YFSETQ are derived from the germline V gene.

There are many counts of this clonotype. The target of this receptor is not known. No base quality information exists; no much larger clone differs at one position. The sample comprised blood, either unsorted or a sorted T cell fraction (not recorded which). The rearranged segments are TRBV5-1 and TRBJ2-1, and TRBD1 may be the D gene, going by 5 matching bases. The TCR comes from a female donor with ankylosing spondylitis or in good health (not recorded which). The nucleotides are TGCGCCAGCAGCGAACGCCCGCGGACAGAGCAGTTCTTC. Its protein product is CASSERPRTEQFF.